This T cell receptor beta chain comes out of a study of blood T cells in healthy people across ages. This clonotype has a handful of counts. Relative to the germline gene, one junction end is altered; a read error may explain this. The use of a sample-barcoded 5' primer and a J-beta primer mix characterized a second PCR of roughly 7 to 11 cycles. TCRdb reanalysed the 5' RACE reads using MiXCR and keeps one entry per CDR3 protein. The data show 1 million to 1.2 million distinct CDR3 sequences, around two fifths seen once. This CDR3 has 15 residues. CDR1 MNHEY and CDR2 SVGAGI come from the germline V gene.

This clonotype was obtained from a man aged 18 to 30 in good health. V usage is TRBV6-5 and J usage is TRBJ2-2; tentatively, D is TRBD2 (6 bases). The specimen sequenced was blood. In DNA form, the CDR3 reads TGTACCAGCAGTTACTCGCGGGGCGGCACCGGGGAGCTGTTTTTT. This gives the protein CTSSYSRGGTGELFF.